The 3 T cell receptor beta chains below come from one sample, sequenced in a study of cytomegalovirus exposure and HLA in healthy donors. The PCR had 60 Vbeta and 13 Jbeta primers. Assay: immunoSEQ multiplex PCR; the TCRdb copy retains only in-frame clones and omits some. The sample holds 160,000 or so clones; 80% to 90% are singletons and the top ten take about 10%. Sample: PBMCs. The receptor set was obtained from a man aged 45 to 65 in good health and CMV-seropositive.

This clone was observed a few times. This sequence joins TRBV5-4 and TRBJ2-2; 10 positions match TRBD1. V lost 4 bases and J lost 2; bases outside the gene matches: 5. Per the germline V gene, CDR1 is SGHNT and CDR2 is YYREEE (reference sequence). The CDR3 has 16 residues. Here the CDR3 DNA reads TGTGCCAGCAGCCCGACAGGGGGCTTCAACACCGGGGAGCTGTTTTTT. Amino acids: CASSPTGGFNTGELFF.

The table lists this clone with a count of one. This CDR3 reads CASLGTDSYEQYF. CDR3 nucleotide sequence: TGTGCCAGCCTCGGGACAGACTCCTACGAGCAGTACTTC. The chain combines TRBV19 with TRBJ2-5, with 7 bases fitting TRBD1. TRBJ2-7 explains the end of the DNA better; the J call may be wrong. CDR3 length equals 13 residues. Per the germline V gene, CDR1 is LNHDA and CDR2 is SQIVND (reference sequence).

This rearrangement joins TRBV29-1 to TRBJ2-5; 9 nucleotides line up with TRBD2. Germline CDR1 reads SQVTM; CDR2 reads ANQGSEA. The V and J ends lost 4 bases and 5 bases, in that order; junction bases with no gene match: 8. This CDR3 spans 14 amino acids. CDR3 protein: CSVVGMRGGETQYF. The DNA for the CDR3 is TGCAGCGTTGTTGGAATGCGGGGGGGGGAGACCCAGTACTTC.